The clone carrying this TCR beta chain has just a few counts. What it binds is unknown. This specimen belongs to a study of post-analysis software for immune sequencing data. Incorporated into the TCR beta cDNA libraries were unique molecular identifiers, which served to reduce PCR and sequencing biases. TCRdb recomputed calls from the PCR reads with MiXCR, one row per CDR3 protein. The table includes around 770,000 distinct CDR3 sequences, under 60% detected once. The CDR3 is 12 amino acids. Germline CDR1 reads DFQATT; CDR2 reads SNEGSKA (reference sequence). The study, taken as a whole, reports: Comparison of patients with controls showed a handful of TRBV segments more frequent in patients, TRBV5-6, TRBV5-1 and TRBV20-1 among them.

This receptor was identified in a girl aged 10-17 years with multiple sclerosis. Sequenced: blood. The gene calls are TRBV20-1 and TRBJ2-5; D might be TRBD1 (6 bases). The J call may be faulty, since TRBJ2-7 better matches the DNA end. The CDR3 nucleotides are TGCAGTGCTAGAGGGGGGCCGAACGAGCAGTACTTC. Amino acid sequence: CSARGGPNEQYF.